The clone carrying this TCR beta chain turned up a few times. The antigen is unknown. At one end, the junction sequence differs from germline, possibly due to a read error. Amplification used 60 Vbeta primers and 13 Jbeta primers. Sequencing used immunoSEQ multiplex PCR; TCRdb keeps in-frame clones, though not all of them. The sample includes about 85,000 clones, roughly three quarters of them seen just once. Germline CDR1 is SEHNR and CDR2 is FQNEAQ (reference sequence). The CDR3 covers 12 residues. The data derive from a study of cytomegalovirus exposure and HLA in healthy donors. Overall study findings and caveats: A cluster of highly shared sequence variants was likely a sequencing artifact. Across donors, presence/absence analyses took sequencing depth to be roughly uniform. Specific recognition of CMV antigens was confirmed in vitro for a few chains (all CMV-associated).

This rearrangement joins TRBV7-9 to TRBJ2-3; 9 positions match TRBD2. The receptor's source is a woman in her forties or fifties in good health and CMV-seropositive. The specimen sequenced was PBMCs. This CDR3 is CSSGGFTDTQYF. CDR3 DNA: TGTTCCAGCGGGGGGTTCACAGATACGCAGTATTTT.